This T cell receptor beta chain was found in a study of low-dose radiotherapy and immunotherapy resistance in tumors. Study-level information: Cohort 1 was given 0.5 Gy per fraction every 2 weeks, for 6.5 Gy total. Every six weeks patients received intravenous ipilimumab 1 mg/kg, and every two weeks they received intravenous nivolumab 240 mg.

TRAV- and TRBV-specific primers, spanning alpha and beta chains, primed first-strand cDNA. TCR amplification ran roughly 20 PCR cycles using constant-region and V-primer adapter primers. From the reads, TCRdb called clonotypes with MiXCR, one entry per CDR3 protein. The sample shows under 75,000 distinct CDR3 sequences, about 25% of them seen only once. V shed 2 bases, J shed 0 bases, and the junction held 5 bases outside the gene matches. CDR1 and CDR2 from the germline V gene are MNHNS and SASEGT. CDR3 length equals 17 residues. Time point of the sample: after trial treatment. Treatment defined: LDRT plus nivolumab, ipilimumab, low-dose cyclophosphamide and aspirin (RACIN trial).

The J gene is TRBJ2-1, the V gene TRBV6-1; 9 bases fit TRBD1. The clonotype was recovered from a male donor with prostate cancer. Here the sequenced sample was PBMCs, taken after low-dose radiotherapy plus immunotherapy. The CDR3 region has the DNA TGTGCCAGCAGTGAATGGGGGACAGGGAGCTCCTACAATGAGCAGTTCTTC. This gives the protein CASSEWGTGSSYNEQFF.